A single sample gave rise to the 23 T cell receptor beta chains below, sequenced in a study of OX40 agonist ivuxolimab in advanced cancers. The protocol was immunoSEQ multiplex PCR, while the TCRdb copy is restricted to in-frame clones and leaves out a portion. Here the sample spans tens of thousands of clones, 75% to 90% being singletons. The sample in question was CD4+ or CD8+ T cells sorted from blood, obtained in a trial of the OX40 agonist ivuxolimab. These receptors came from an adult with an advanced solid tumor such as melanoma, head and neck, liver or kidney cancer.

CDR3 residues: CASSVGGSGGTTQYF. The CDR3 DNA reads TGTGCCAGCAGCGTAGGAGGTTCAGGCGGGACTACGCAGTATTTT. The rearrangement joins TRBV9 to TRBJ2-3; D perhaps matches TRBD2 (6 bases). There are 15 residues in the CDR3. The germline V and J ends were trimmed by 0 bases and 8 bases, with 16 bases remaining between them. The germline CDR1 and CDR2 sequences are SGDLS and YYNGEE. Together with reference TRBV9 and TRBJ2-3, the CDR3 gives the full variable domain: DSGVTQTPKHLITATGQRVTLRCSPRSGDLSVYWYQQSLDQGLQFLIQYYNGEERAKGNILERFSAQQFPDLHSELNLSSLELGDSALYFCASSVGGSGGTTQYFGPGTRLTVL.

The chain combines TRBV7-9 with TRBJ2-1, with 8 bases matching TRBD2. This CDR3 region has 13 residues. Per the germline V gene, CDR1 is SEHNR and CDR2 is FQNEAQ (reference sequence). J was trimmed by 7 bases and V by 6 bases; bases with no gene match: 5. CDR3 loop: CASRLAGGNEQFF. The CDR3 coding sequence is TGTGCCAGCAGGCTAGCGGGTGGTAATGAGCAGTTCTTC.

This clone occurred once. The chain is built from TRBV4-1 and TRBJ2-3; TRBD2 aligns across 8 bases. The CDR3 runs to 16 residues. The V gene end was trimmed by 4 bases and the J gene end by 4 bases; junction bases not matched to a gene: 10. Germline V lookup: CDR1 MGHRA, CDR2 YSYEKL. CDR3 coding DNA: TGCGCCAGCAGCCCAAGCGGGGGCTCAAATTCAGATACGCAGTATTTT. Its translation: CASSPSGGSNSDTQYF.

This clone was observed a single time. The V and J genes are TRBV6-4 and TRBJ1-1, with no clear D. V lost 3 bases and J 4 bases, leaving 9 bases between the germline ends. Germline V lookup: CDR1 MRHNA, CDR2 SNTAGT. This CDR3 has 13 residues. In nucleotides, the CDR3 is TGTGCCAGCAGTGATATCAGCGGCACTGAAGCTTTCTTT. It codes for CASSDISGTEAFF.

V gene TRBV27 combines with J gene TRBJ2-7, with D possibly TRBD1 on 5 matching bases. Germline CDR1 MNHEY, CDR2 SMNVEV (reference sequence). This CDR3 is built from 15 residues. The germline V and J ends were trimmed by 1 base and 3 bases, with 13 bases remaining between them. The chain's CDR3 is CASSLWADTSYEQYF. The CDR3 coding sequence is TGTGCCAGCAGTTTATGGGCGGACACCAGCTACGAGCAGTACTTC.

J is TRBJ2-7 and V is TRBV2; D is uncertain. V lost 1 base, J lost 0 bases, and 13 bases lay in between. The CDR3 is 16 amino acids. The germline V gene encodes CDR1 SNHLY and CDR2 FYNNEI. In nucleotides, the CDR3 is TGTGCCAGCAGTGAAGTCGTCGGGTCTGCCTCCTACGAGCAGTACTTC. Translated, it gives CASSEVVGSASYEQYF.

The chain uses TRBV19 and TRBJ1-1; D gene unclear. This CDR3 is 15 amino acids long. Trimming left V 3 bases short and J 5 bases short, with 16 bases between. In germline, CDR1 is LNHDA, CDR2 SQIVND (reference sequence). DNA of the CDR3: TGTGCCAGTAGTATCGGTTCCGGGGTCGGAACTGAAGCTTTCTTT. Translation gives CASSIGSGVGTEAFF. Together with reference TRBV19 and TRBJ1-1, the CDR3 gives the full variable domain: DGGITQSPKYLFRKEGQNVTLSCEQNLNHDAMYWYRQDPGQGLRLIYYSQIVNDFQKGDIAEGYSVSREKKESFPLTVTSAQKNPTAFYLCASSIGSGVGTEAFFGQGTRLTVV.

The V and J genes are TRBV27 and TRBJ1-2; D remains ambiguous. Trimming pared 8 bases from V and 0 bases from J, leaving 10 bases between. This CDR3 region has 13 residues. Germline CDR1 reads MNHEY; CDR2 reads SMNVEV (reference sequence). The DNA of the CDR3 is TGTGCCAGCTCGGTCGGGACTAACTATGGCTACACCTTC. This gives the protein CASSVGTNYGYTF.

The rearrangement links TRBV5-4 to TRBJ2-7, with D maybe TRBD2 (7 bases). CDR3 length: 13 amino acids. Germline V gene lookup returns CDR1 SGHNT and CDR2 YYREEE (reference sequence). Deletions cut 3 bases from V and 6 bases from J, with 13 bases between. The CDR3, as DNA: TGTGCCAGCAGCTGGGGGGGGGCGGCCGAGCAGTACTTC. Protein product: CASSWGGAAEQYF. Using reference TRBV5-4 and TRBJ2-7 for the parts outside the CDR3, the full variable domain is ETGVTQSPTHLIKTRGQQVTLRCSSQSGHNTVSWYQQALGQGPQFIFQYYREEENGRGNFPPRFSGLQFPNYSSELNVNALELDDSALYLCASSWGGAAEQYFGPGTRLTVT.

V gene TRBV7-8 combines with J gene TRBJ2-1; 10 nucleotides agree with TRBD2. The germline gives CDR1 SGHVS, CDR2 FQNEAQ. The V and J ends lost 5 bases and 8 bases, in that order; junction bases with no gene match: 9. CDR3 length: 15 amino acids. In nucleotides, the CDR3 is TGTGCCAGCAGCGCCTTCGGAGCGGGGGGGTATGAGCAGTTCTTC. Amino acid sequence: CASSAFGAGGYEQFF.

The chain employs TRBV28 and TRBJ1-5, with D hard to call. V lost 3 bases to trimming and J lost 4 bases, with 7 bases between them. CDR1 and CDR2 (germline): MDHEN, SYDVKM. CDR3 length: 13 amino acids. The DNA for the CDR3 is TGTGCCAGCAGTTTCTTCGGTAATCAGCCCCAGCATTTT. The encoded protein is CASSFFGNQPQHF.

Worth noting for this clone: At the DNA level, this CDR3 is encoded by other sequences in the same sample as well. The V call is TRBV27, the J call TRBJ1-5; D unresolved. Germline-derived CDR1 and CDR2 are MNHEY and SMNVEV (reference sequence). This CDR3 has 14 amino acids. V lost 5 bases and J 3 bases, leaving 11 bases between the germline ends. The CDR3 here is CASSLAGFNQPQHF. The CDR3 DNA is TGTGCCAGCAGTCTCGCAGGCTTCAATCAGCCCCAGCATTTT.

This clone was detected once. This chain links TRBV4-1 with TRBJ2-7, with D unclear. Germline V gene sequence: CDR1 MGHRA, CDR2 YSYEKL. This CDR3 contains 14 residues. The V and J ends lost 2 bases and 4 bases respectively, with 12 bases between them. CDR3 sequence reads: CASSQQSPSYEQYF. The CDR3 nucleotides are TGCGCCAGCAGCCAACAGTCGCCCTCTTACGAGCAGTACTTC.

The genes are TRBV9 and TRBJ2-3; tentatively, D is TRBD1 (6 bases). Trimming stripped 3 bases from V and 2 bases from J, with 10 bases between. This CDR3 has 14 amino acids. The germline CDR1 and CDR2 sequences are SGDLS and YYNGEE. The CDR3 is CASSADSPTDTQYF. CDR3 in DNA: TGTGCCAGCAGCGCGGACAGTCCCACAGATACGCAGTATTTT.

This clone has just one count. The CDR3 protein is CASSEGTGANSYEQYF. CDR3 sequence (DNA): TGTGCCAGCAGCGAAGGGACAGGGGCCAACTCCTACGAGCAGTACTTC. The J gene is TRBJ2-7, the V gene TRBV14, with TRBD1 matching over 10 bases. This CDR3 region has 16 residues. V gave up 5 bases and J gave up 0 bases; unmatched junction bases: 7. CDR1 SGHDN and CDR2 FVKESK come from the germline V gene.

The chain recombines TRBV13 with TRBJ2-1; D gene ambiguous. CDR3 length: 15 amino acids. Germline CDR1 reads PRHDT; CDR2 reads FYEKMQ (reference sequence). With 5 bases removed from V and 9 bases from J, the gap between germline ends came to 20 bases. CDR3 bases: TGTGCCAGCAGCGCAGGAGCACGAGGTTATGGTGAGCAGTTCTTC. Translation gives CASSAGARGYGEQFF.

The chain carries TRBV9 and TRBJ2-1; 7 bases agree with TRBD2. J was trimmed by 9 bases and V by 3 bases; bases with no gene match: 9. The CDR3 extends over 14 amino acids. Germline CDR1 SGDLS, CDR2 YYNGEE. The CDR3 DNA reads TGTGCCAGCAGCGCATTAGAGCGGGGTGGTGAGCAGTTCTTC. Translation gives CASSALERGGEQFF.

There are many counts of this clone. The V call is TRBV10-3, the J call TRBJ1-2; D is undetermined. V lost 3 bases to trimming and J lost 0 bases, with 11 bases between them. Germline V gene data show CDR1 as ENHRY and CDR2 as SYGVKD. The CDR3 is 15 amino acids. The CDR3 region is CAISENWTPNYGYTF. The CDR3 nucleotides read TGTGCCATCAGTGAAAACTGGACGCCTAACTATGGCTACACCTTC.

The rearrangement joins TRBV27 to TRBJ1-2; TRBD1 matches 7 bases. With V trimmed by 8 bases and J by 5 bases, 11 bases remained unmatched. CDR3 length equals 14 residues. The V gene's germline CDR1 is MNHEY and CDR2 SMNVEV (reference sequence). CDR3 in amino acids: CASGDSLLSYGYTF. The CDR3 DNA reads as TGTGCCAGCGGGGACAGTCTCCTTAGTTATGGCTACACCTTC.

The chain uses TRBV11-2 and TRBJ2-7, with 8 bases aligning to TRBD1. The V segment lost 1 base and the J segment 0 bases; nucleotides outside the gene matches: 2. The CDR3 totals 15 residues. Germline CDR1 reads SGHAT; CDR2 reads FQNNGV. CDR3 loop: CASSLVGQGSYEQYF. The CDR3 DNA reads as TGTGCCAGCAGCTTAGTTGGACAGGGCTCCTACGAGCAGTACTTC.

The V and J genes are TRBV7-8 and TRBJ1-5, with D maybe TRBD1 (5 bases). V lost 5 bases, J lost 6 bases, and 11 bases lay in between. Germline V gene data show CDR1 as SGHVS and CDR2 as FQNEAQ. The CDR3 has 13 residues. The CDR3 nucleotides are TGTGCCAGCAGCCTAGGGGTTGGTCAGCCCCAGCATTTT. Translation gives CASSLGVGQPQHF. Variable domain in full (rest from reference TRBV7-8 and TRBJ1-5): GAGVSQSPRYKVAKRGQDVALRCDPISGHVSLFWYQQALGQGPEFLTYFQNEAQLDKSGLPSDRFFAERPEGSVSTLKIQRTQQEDSAVYLCASSLGVGQPQHFGDGTRLSIL.

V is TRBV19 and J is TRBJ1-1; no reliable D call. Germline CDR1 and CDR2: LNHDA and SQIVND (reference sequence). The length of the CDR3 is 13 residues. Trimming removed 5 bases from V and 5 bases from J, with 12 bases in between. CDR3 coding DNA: TGTGCCAGTAGTGCCCAAACATGGACTGAAGCTTTCTTT. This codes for CASSAQTWTEAFF.

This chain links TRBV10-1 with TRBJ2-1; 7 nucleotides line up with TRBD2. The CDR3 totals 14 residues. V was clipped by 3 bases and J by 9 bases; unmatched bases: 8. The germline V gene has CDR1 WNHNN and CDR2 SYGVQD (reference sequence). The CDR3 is CASSEWTSEGEQFF. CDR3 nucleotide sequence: TGCGCCAGCAGTGAATGGACTAGTGAGGGTGAGCAGTTCTTC.